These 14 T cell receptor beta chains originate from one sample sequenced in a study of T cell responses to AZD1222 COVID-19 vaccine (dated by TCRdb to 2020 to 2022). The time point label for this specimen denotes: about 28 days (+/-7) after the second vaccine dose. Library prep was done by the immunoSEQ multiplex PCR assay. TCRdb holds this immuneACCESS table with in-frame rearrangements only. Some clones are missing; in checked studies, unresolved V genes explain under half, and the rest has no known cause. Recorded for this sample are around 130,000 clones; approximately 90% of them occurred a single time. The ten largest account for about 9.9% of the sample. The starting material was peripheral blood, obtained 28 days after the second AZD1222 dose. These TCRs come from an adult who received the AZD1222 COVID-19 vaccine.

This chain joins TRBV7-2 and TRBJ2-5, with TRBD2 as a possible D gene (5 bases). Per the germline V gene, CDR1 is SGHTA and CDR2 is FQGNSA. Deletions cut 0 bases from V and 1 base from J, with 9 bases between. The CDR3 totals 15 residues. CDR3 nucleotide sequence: TGTGCCAGCAGCTTAGCATCGGGGAGCCAAGAGACCCAGTACTTC. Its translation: CASSLASGSQETQYF.

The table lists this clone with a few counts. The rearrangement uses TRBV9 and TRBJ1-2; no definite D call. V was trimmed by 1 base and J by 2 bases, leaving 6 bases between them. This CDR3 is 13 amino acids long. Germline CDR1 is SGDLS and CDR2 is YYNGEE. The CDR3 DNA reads TGTGCCAGCAGCGTAAATGTAAACTATGGCTACACCTTC. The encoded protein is CASSVNVNYGYTF.

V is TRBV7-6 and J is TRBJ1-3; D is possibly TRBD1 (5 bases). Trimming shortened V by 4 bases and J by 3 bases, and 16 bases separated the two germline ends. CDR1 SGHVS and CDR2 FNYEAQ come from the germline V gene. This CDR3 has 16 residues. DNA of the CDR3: TGTGCCAGCAGCTCTAGATTCAGGGCTGGTGGAAACACCATATATTTT. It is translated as CASSSRFRAGGNTIYF.

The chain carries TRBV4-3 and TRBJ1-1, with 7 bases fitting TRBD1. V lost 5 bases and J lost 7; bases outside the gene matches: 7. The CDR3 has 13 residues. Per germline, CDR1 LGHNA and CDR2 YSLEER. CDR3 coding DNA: TGCGCCAGCAGCGATAGGGGGCGGGGTGAAGCTTTCTTT. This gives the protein CASSDRGRGEAFF.

The chain's CDR3 is CASSLQYTGELFF. The CDR3 DNA reads as TGCGCCAGCAGCTTGCAGTACACCGGGGAGCTGTTTTTT. The V gene is TRBV5-1, the J gene TRBJ2-2; no clear D gene. Germline V lookup: CDR1 SGHRS, CDR2 YFSETQ. The CDR3 covers 13 residues. The V gene lost 1 base and the J gene lost 3 bases, with 4 bases spanning the gap.

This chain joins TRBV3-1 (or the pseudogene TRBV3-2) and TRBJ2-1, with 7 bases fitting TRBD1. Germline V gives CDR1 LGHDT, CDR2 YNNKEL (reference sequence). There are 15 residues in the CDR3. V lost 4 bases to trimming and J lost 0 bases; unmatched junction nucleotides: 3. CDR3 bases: TGTGCCAGCAGCCTTGCAGGGGGCTCCTACAATGAGCAGTTCTTC. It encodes CASSLAGGSYNEQFF.

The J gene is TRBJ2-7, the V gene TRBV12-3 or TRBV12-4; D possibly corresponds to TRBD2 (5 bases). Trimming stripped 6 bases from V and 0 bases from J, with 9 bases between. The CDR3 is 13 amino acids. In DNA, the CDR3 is TGTGCCAGCAGCCTCGCGGGCTCCTACGAGCAGTACTTC. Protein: CASSLAGSYEQYF.

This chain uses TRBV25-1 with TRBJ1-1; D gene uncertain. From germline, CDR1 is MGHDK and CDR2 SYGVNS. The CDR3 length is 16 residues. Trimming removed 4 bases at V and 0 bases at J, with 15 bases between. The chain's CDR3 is CASSGFPRTVNTEAFF. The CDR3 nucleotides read TGTGCCAGCAGTGGATTTCCCCGGACGGTGAACACTGAAGCTTTCTTT.

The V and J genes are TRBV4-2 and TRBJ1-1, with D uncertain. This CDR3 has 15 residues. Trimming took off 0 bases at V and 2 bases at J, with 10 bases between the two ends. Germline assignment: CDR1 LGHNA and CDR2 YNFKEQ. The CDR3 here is CASSQEGKFNTEAFF. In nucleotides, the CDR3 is TGTGCCAGCAGCCAAGAGGGGAAATTCAACACTGAAGCTTTCTTT.

This CDR3 reads CASKQEGETQYF. As DNA, the CDR3 is TGTGCCAGCAAGCAGGAAGGAGAGACCCAGTACTTC. This chain links TRBV2 with TRBJ2-5; D gene ambiguous. Trimming removed 7 bases at V and 4 bases at J, with 10 bases between. CDR1 is SNHLY, CDR2 FYNNEI, per germline. This CDR3 comprises 12 residues. Combining the CDR3 with reference TRBV2 and TRBJ2-5 gives the whole variable domain EPEVTQTPSHQVTQMGQEVILRCVPISNHLYFYWYRQILGQKVEFLVSFYNNEISEKSEIFDDQFSVERPDGSNFTLKIRSTKLEDSAMYFCASKQEGETQYFGPGTRLLVL.

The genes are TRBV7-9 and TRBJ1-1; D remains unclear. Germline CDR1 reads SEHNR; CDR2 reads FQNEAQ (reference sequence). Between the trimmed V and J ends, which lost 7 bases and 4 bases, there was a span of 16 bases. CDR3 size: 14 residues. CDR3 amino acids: CASNSNNLGTEAFF. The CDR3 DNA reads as TGTGCCAGCAACTCAAACAATTTGGGCACTGAAGCTTTCTTT.

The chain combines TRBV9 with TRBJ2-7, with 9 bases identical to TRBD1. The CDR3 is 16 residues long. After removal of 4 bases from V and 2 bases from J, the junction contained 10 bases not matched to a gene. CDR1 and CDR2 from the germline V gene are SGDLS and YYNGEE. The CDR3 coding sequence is TGTGCCAGCAGCAGGGGACAGGGTCCCTCAGCCTACGAGCAGTACTTC. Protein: CASSRGQGPSAYEQYF.

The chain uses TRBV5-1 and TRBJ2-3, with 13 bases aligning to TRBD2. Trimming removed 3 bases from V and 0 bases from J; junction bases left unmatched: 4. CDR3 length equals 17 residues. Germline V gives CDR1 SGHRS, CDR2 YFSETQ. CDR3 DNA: TGCGCCAGCAGCTGGACTAGCGGGGGCCCAAGCACAGATACGCAGTATTTT. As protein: CASSWTSGGPSTDTQYF.

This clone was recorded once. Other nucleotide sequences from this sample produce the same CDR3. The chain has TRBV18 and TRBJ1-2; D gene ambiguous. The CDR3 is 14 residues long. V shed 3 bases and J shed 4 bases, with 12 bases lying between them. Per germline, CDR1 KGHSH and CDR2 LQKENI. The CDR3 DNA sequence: TGTGCCAGCTCACCCTCGACGGCAAGCTATGGCTACACCTTC. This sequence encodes CASSPSTASYGYTF.